These T cell receptor beta chains were read from a single sample in a study of identical twins. TCRdb re-called the 5' RACE reads through MiXCR, storing one row per CDR3 protein. The data show a few hundred thousand distinct CDR3 sequences, about 18% seen once. Source material: naive T cells sorted from blood. The source is a man aged 45-60 years in good health. Each CDR3 is given with its conserved first and last residue. Each record gives: V gene, J gene, D gene, clone size, CDR3 protein, CDR3 DNA. The D gene is left open where the match is weak. The size of a clone is reported for some rows only, either as once, few or many, or as a class for expanded clones.

v_gene: TRBV6-2/TRBV6-3; j_gene: TRBJ2-2; d_gene: TRBD1; abundance: NA; CDR3aa: CASSSWDSTNTGELFF; CDR3nt: TGTGCCAGCAGTAGTTGGGACAGCACGAACACCGGGGAGCTGTTTTTT
v_gene: TRBV5-1; j_gene: TRBJ2-3; d_gene: NA; abundance: NA; CDR3aa: CASSTGDMGTQYF; CDR3nt: TGCGCCAGCAGCACGGGGGATATGGGTACGCAGTATTTT
v_gene: TRBV6-5; j_gene: TRBJ2-7; d_gene: NA; abundance: few; CDR3aa: CASSSAATFYEQYF; CDR3nt: TGTGCCAGCAGTTCGGCTGCTACTTTCTACGAGCAGTACTTC
v_gene: TRBV19; j_gene: TRBJ2-2; d_gene: NA; abundance: NA; CDR3aa: CASSMSWANTGELFF; CDR3nt: TGTGCCAGTAGTATGTCCTGGGCGAACACCGGGGAGCTGTTTTTT
v_gene: TRBV11-2; j_gene: TRBJ2-1; d_gene: TRBD1; abundance: few; CDR3aa: CASSKTTGGEQFF; CDR3nt: TGTGCCAGCAGCAAAACCACAGGGGGTGAGCAGTTCTTC
v_gene: TRBV20-1; j_gene: TRBJ2-7; d_gene: TRBD2; abundance: NA; CDR3aa: CSAGLAGGPSNGEQYF; CDR3nt: TGCAGTGCCGGACTAGCGGGAGGGCCTTCTAATGGCGAGCAGTACTTC
v_gene: TRBV15; j_gene: TRBJ2-1; d_gene: NA; abundance: NA; CDR3aa: CATSEGGVAYNEQFF; CDR3nt: TGTGCCACCAGCGAGGGGGGAGTCGCTTACAATGAGCAGTTCTTC
v_gene: TRBV4-3; j_gene: TRBJ2-2; d_gene: NA; abundance: NA; CDR3aa: CASSQGFSQTGELFF; CDR3nt: TGCGCCAGCAGCCAAGGGTTCAGCCAAACCGGGGAGCTGTTTTTT
v_gene: TRBV15; j_gene: TRBJ2-1; d_gene: NA; abundance: many; CDR3aa: CATSRASWDSDYNEQFF; CDR3nt: TGTGCCACCAGCAGAGCGTCCTGGGATTCGGACTACAATGAGCAGTTCTTC
v_gene: TRBV12-3/TRBV12-4; j_gene: TRBJ2-3; d_gene: TRBD2; abundance: few; CDR3aa: CASSQWAGGPKDTQYF; CDR3nt: TGTGCCAGCAGTCAATGGGCGGGGGGGCCGAAAGATACGCAGTATTTT
v_gene: TRBV10-3; j_gene: TRBJ2-7; d_gene: NA; abundance: many; CDR3aa: CAISDQAYEQYF; CDR3nt: TGTGCCATCAGTGACCAGGCTTACGAGCAGTACTTC
v_gene: TRBV4-3; j_gene: TRBJ2-3; d_gene: TRBD1; abundance: NA; CDR3aa: CASSPSQGATDTQYF; CDR3nt: TGCGCCAGCAGCCCGAGCCAGGGGGCAACAGATACGCAGTATTTT
v_gene: TRBV20-1; j_gene: TRBJ2-5; d_gene: NA; abundance: many; CDR3aa: CSARSRAQETQYF; CDR3nt: TGCAGTGCTAGGTCCAGGGCCCAAGAGACCCAGTACTTC
v_gene: TRBV20-1; j_gene: TRBJ1-2; d_gene: NA; abundance: NA; CDR3aa: CSAPDGSYTF; CDR3nt: TGCAGTGCGCCAGACGGCAGCTACACCTTC
v_gene: TRBV18; j_gene: TRBJ1-2; d_gene: NA; abundance: NA; CDR3aa: CASSRRTEDAYGYTF; CDR3nt: TGTGCCAGCTCACGACGGACCGAAGATGCCTATGGCTACACCTTC
v_gene: TRBV19; j_gene: TRBJ2-7; d_gene: TRBD1; abundance: NA; CDR3aa: CASSRTGRSDEQYF; CDR3nt: TGTGCCAGTAGTAGGACAGGGAGGAGCGACGAGCAGTACTTC
v_gene: TRBV4-2; j_gene: TRBJ2-3; d_gene: TRBD2; abundance: few; CDR3aa: CASSHTYWREGLTDTQYF; CDR3nt: TGTGCCAGCAGCCATACGTATTGGCGGGAGGGACTCACAGATACGCAGTATTTT
v_gene: TRBV4-3; j_gene: TRBJ2-2; d_gene: TRBD1; abundance: NA; CDR3aa: CASSQDIGQGANGELFF; CDR3nt: TGCGCCAGCAGCCAAGATATAGGACAGGGGGCGAACGGGGAGCTGTTTTTT
v_gene: TRBV6-2/TRBV6-3; j_gene: TRBJ1-2; d_gene: NA; abundance: few; CDR3aa: CASSYPGGYTF; CDR3nt: TGTGCCAGCAGTTACCCTGGAGGCTACACCTTC
v_gene: TRBV5-1; j_gene: TRBJ1-1; d_gene: NA; abundance: NA; CDR3aa: CASSEAAGHGTEAFF; CDR3nt: TGCGCCAGCAGCGAAGCTGCGGGGCACGGCACTGAAGCTTTCTTT
v_gene: TRBV27; j_gene: TRBJ2-3; d_gene: NA; abundance: NA; CDR3aa: CASSFLVDTQYF; CDR3nt: TGTGCCAGCAGTTTTTTGGTAGATACGCAGTATTTT
v_gene: TRBV20-1; j_gene: TRBJ2-7; d_gene: NA; abundance: NA; CDR3aa: CSASPQVKTYEQYF; CDR3nt: TGCAGTGCTAGCCCCCAGGTCAAGACCTACGAGCAGTACTTC
v_gene: TRBV28; j_gene: TRBJ2-3; d_gene: TRBD2; abundance: NA; CDR3aa: CASSLSGGKIDAYF; CDR3nt: TGTGCCAGCAGTTTGTCGGGGGGGAAGATTGATGCGTATTTT
v_gene: TRBV20-1; j_gene: TRBJ2-5; d_gene: TRBD2; abundance: NA; CDR3aa: CGTSGQETQYF; CDR3nt: TGCGGGACTAGCGGCCAAGAGACCCAGTACTTC
v_gene: TRBV6-5; j_gene: TRBJ2-7; d_gene: NA; abundance: few; CDR3aa: CASSSNYYEQYF; CDR3nt: TGTGCCAGCAGTTCCAATTACTACGAGCAGTACTTC
v_gene: TRBV27; j_gene: TRBJ1-5; d_gene: TRBD1; abundance: many; CDR3aa: CASSWTGGNQPQHF; CDR3nt: TGTGCCAGCAGTTGGACAGGGGGCAATCAGCCCCAGCATTTT
v_gene: TRBV20-1; j_gene: TRBJ1-1; d_gene: NA; abundance: NA; CDR3aa: CSARDQAGEDYNTEAFF; CDR3nt: TGCAGTGCTAGAGATCAGGCAGGGGAGGATTACAACACTGAAGCTTTCTTT
v_gene: TRBV3-1; j_gene: TRBJ2-7; d_gene: TRBD1; abundance: NA; CDR3aa: CASSQGTGLGGEQYF; CDR3nt: TGTGCCAGCAGCCAGGGGACAGGTCTTGGAGGCGAGCAGTACTTC
v_gene: TRBV11-2; j_gene: TRBJ2-1; d_gene: NA; abundance: NA; CDR3aa: CASSLVPTSEQFF; CDR3nt: TGTGCCAGCAGCTTAGTCCCTACTTCGGAGCAGTTCTTC
v_gene: TRBV2; j_gene: TRBJ1-6; d_gene: NA; abundance: few; CDR3aa: CASSVAGYNSPLHF; CDR3nt: TGTGCCAGCAGTGTGGCAGGGTATAATTCACCCCTCCACTTT
v_gene: TRBV7-8; j_gene: TRBJ1-4; d_gene: NA; abundance: many; CDR3aa: CASSARPPWAGTTNEKLFF; CDR3nt: TGTGCCAGCAGCGCCCGGCCCCCGTGGGCAGGGACAACTAATGAAAAACTGTTTTTT
v_gene: TRBV4-1; j_gene: TRBJ2-2; d_gene: NA; abundance: NA; CDR3aa: CASSQVDRNTGELFF; CDR3nt: TGCGCCAGCAGCCAAGTGGACCGGAACACCGGGGAGCTGTTTTTT
v_gene: TRBV11-1; j_gene: TRBJ2-7; d_gene: NA; abundance: NA; CDR3aa: CASSPYLSSYEQYF; CDR3nt: TGTGCCAGCAGCCCCTACTTGAGCTCCTACGAGCAGTACTTC
v_gene: TRBV4-3; j_gene: TRBJ1-2; d_gene: NA; abundance: NA; CDR3aa: CASSQGGFYGYTF; CDR3nt: TGCGCCAGCAGCCAAGGCGGTTTCTATGGCTACACCTTC
v_gene: TRBV12-3/TRBV12-4; j_gene: TRBJ1-1; d_gene: NA; abundance: many; CDR3aa: CASSTHSPLLAFF; CDR3nt: TGTGCCAGCAGTACCCACTCCCCCCTTCTAGCTTTCTTT
v_gene: TRBV5-1; j_gene: TRBJ2-1; d_gene: TRBD2; abundance: many; CDR3aa: CASSGGMTSGSYNEQFF; CDR3nt: TGCGCCAGCAGCGGGGGGATGACTAGCGGCTCCTACAATGAGCAGTTCTTC
v_gene: TRBV7-9; j_gene: TRBJ1-3; d_gene: NA; abundance: NA; CDR3aa: CASSFRGLSGNTIYF; CDR3nt: TGTGCCAGCAGCTTCAGGGGTCTGTCCGGAAACACCATATATTTT
v_gene: TRBV5-1; j_gene: TRBJ1-1; d_gene: TRBD1; abundance: NA; CDR3aa: CASNQRPGQGSVQARWTEAFF; CDR3nt: TGCGCCAGCAACCAACGACCGGGACAGGGTTCCGTTCAGGCACGTTGGACTGAAGCTTTCTTT
v_gene: TRBV28; j_gene: TRBJ2-7; d_gene: NA; abundance: NA; CDR3aa: CASSFQRSYEQYF; CDR3nt: TGTGCCAGCAGTTTTCAACGCTCCTACGAGCAGTACTTC
v_gene: TRBV7-2; j_gene: TRBJ2-7; d_gene: TRBD2; abundance: NA; CDR3aa: CASSFAGALAGDEQYF; CDR3nt: TGTGCCAGCAGCTTTGCCGGGGCACTAGCGGGAGACGAGCAGTACTTC
v_gene: TRBV6-2/TRBV6-3; j_gene: TRBJ2-5; d_gene: NA; abundance: many; CDR3aa: CASSYIGETQYF; CDR3nt: TGTGCCAGCAGTTACATCGGAGAGACCCAGTACTTC
v_gene: TRBV29-1; j_gene: TRBJ2-2; d_gene: NA; abundance: NA; CDR3aa: CSGGGSDGELFF; CDR3nt: TGCAGCGGTGGGGGGTCCGACGGGGAGCTGTTTTTT
v_gene: TRBV18; j_gene: TRBJ2-7; d_gene: NA; abundance: few; CDR3aa: CASSPLTSRYTEQYF; CDR3nt: TGTGCCAGCTCACCATTGACTAGTCGATACACCGAGCAGTACTTC
v_gene: TRBV5-1; j_gene: TRBJ2-7; d_gene: NA; abundance: many; CDR3aa: CASSLSSTTEQYF; CDR3nt: TGCGCCAGCAGCCTCTCGTCCACAACGGAGCAGTACTTC